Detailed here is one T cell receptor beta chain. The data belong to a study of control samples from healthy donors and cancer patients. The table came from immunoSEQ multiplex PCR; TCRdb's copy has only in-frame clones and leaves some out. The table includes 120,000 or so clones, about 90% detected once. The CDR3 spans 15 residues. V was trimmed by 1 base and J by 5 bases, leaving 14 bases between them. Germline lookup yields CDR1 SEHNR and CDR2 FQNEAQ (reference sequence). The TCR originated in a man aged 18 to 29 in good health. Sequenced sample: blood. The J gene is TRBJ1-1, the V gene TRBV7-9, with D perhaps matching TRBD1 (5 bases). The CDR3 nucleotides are TGTGCCAGCAGCTTAGACGGGACCGAGGGTACTGAAGCTTTCTTT. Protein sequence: CASSLDGTEGTEAFF.